This TCR beta chain was recorded in a study of beta chain features in type 1 diabetes. In the study overall: There were some 98 million sorted cells examined across all samples. Study results and caveats: Patients with type 1 diabetes showed fewer VDJ junction insertions and more deletions. People with Type 1 diabetes carried modestly yet significantly shorter TCRB CDR3s in all four CD4+ subsets. Naive, central memory and regulatory TCRB repertoires appeared more similar among patients than healthy donors.

Expressed TCRB transcripts got sequenced, as all isolated RNA was reverse transcribed. Generated by immunoSEQ multiplex PCR, the TCRdb table keeps only in-frame clones and is missing some. The table records approximately 360,000 clones, approximately 12% of them present only once. Germline CDR1 KGHSH, CDR2 LQKENI. This CDR3 is 15 amino acids long. V lost 5 bases to trimming and J lost 1 base; unmatched junction nucleotides: 6. This clone was observed a few times. Antigen unknown. V is TRBV18 and J is TRBJ2-7; TRBD1 matches at 9 bases. The sequence derives from a woman aged 18 to 35 with type 1 diabetes. Sequencing input: naive CD4+ T cells from blood. CDR3 nucleotides: TGTGCCAGCTCATCCCCGGGACAGGGATCCTACGAGCAGTACTTC. This codes for CASSSPGQGSYEQYF. The whole variable domain, filled in from reference TRBV18 and TRBJ2-7, reads NAGVMQNPRHLVRRRGQEARLRCSPMKGHSHVYWYRQLPEEGLKFMVYLQKENIIDESGMPKERFSAEFPKEGPSILRIQQVVRGDSAAYFCASSSPGQGSYEQYFGPGTRLTVT.